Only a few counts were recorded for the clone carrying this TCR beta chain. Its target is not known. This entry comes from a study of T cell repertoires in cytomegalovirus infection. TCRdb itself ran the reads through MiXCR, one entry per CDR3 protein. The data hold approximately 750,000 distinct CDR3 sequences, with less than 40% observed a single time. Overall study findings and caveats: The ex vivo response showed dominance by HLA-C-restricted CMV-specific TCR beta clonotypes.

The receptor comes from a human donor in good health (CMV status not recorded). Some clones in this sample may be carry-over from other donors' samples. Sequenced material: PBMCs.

CDR3 DNA sequence: TGTGCCAGCAGCTCGTCGGGGCAGGAGCAGTACTTC. Protein product: CASSSSGQEQYF. The V and J genes are TRBV7-9 and TRBJ2-7; D could derive from TRBD1 or TRBD2 (5 bases each). V was pared by 4 bases and J by 7 bases, with 11 bases between. Germline V CDR1 and CDR2: SEHNR, FQNEAQ (reference sequence). CDR3 length: 12 amino acids.